Below, 28 T cell receptor beta chains from the same sample are listed, as sequenced in a study of technical replicates of blood from several donors (TCRdb year 2017). Library preparation employed the immunoSEQ multiplex PCR assay. In its TCRdb copy, this immuneACCESS table keeps in-frame sequences only and misses some clones. Where compared with another copy, unresolved V genes explain less than half of these, and the others have no known cause. The sample table holds about 88,000 clones, of which under 95% were seen once. More than 0.25% of the sample is held by the ten biggest clonotypes. Sequencing used T cells isolated from PBMCs. All receptors derive from a human donor in good health.

This chain connects TRBV6-6 to TRBJ1-2; D uncertain. CDR3 length: 15 amino acids. Germline CDR1 MNHNY, CDR2 SVGAGI (reference sequence). V was shortened by 2 bases and J by 4 bases, with 14 bases between the two germline ends. This CDR3 reads CASSYGGSSLYGYTF. Written as DNA, the CDR3 is TGTGCCAGCAGTTACGGTGGCAGTTCCCTCTATGGCTACACCTTC.

The V gene is TRBV13, the J gene TRBJ2-6; 8 bases map to TRBD1. CDR1 and CDR2 (germline): PRHDT, FYEKMQ (reference sequence). The V segment lost 4 bases and the J segment 4 bases; nucleotides outside the gene matches: 12. The CDR3 consists of 18 residues. This CDR3 reads CASSSDRVTSKGANVLTF. Here the CDR3 DNA reads TGTGCCAGCAGCTCGGACAGGGTAACGTCGAAGGGGGCCAACGTCCTGACTTTC.

CDR3 in amino acids: CASSSISTDTQYF. DNA for the CDR3: TGTGCCAGCAGCTCAATTAGCACAGATACGCAGTATTTT. The chain has TRBV5-4 and TRBJ2-3; D remains ambiguous. In germline, CDR1 is SGHNT, CDR2 YYREEE (reference sequence). CDR3 length: 13 residues. V lost 3 bases and J lost 0, with 5 bases in between.

V and J are TRBV18 and TRBJ1-4; D possibly corresponds to TRBD1 (5 bases). Trimming took 0 bases from V and 12 from J, leaving 14 bases between them. The V gene's germline CDR1 is KGHSH and CDR2 LQKENI. The CDR3 contains 14 residues. The CDR3 region is CASSPPRQSRELFF. The CDR3, as DNA: TGTGCCAGCTCACCACCTCGACAGTCCCGCGAACTGTTTTTT.

The CDR3 loop is CASSERQDEQFF. The CDR3 bases are TGCGCCAGCAGTGAGCGTCAGGATGAGCAGTTCTTC. The gene calls are TRBV10-2 and TRBJ2-1; no reliable D call. CDR1 WSHSY and CDR2 SAAADI come from the germline V gene. The CDR3 length is 12 residues. V was trimmed by 2 bases and J by 8 bases, leaving 7 bases between them.

The rearrangement uses TRBV27 and TRBJ2-2; no firm D call. Between the trimmed V and J ends, which lost 2 bases and 1 base, there was a span of 5 bases. Germline V CDR1 and CDR2: MNHEY, SMNVEV (reference sequence). This CDR3 region has 14 residues. CDR3 sequence (DNA): TGTGCCAGCAGTTTACGACAGAACACCGGGGAGCTGTTTTTT. Protein: CASSLRQNTGELFF.

This clone was observed once. The chain has TRBV7-9 and TRBJ2-5; no reliable D call. Trimming took off 7 bases at V and 1 base at J, with 19 bases between the two ends. CDR3 size: 16 residues. In germline, CDR1 is SEHNR, CDR2 FQNEAQ (reference sequence). CDR3 residues: CASTPRMISVQETQYF. As DNA, the CDR3 is TGTGCCAGCACCCCGAGGATGATCAGCGTCCAAGAGACCCAGTACTTC.

The rearrangement uses TRBV10-1 and TRBJ2-5, with D perhaps matching TRBD1 (5 bases). V lost 3 bases and J 5 bases, leaving 10 bases between the germline ends. Germline CDR1 and CDR2: WNHNN and SYGVQD (reference sequence). The CDR3 extends over 13 amino acids. The CDR3 DNA sequence: TGCGCCAGCAGTGAAGCAGGGCGGGAGACCCAGTACTTC. Residues: CASSEAGRETQYF.

This chain joins TRBV7-9 and TRBJ2-4, with D perhaps matching TRBD1 (6 bases). Germline-derived CDR1 and CDR2 are SEHNR and FQNEAQ (reference sequence). The CDR3 consists of 16 residues. V was shortened by 4 bases and J by 0 bases, with 13 bases between the two germline ends. This chain's CDR3 is CASSSTDSLAKNIQYF. CDR3 DNA: TGTGCCAGCAGCTCCACGGACAGTCTAGCCAAAAACATTCAGTACTTC.

This chain joins TRBV28 and TRBJ2-7, with D perhaps matching TRBD2 (6 bases). V was clipped by 10 bases and J by 2 bases, with 15 bases between them. There are 13 residues in the CDR3. Per germline, CDR1 MDHEN and CDR2 SYDVKM. CDR3 DNA: TGTGCCACCCTGGCTAGCGCCCCCTACGAGCAGTACTTC. Protein: CATLASAPYEQYF.

The chain employs TRBV11-2 and TRBJ2-5, with 9 positions matching TRBD2. Germline CDR1 is SGHAT and CDR2 is FQNNGV. CDR3 length: 15 amino acids. Germline trimming cut 1 base from V and 5 bases from J; bases unmatched to any gene: 5. CDR3 nucleotides: TGTGCCAGCAGCTTAGGGGGTAGCGGGAGCGAGACCCAGTACTTC. Protein product: CASSLGGSGSETQYF.

The chain uses TRBV28 and TRBJ1-5; the D gene is possibly TRBD1 (6 bases). V was clipped by 5 bases and J by 11 bases, with 10 bases between them. From germline, CDR1 is MDHEN and CDR2 SYDVKM. The CDR3 has 11 residues. The CDR3 nucleotides read TGTGCCAGCAGTGACCGGGACACCCAGCATTTT. Protein sequence: CASSDRDTQHF.

The CDR3 DNA reads as TGTGCCAGCAGTGAATACTCCCAAGAGACCCAGTACTTC. Translated, it gives CASSEYSQETQYF. This sequence joins TRBV2 and TRBJ2-5; D not resolved. The CDR3 extends over 13 amino acids. V shed 2 bases and J shed 1 base, with 5 bases lying between them. Germline CDR1 reads SNHLY; CDR2 reads FYNNEI.

The chain employs TRBV5-1 and TRBJ2-3; 10 bases map to TRBD2. This CDR3 spans 17 amino acids. With V trimmed by 0 bases and J by 6 bases, 10 bases remained unmatched. Germline CDR1 is SGHRS and CDR2 is YFSETQ. For the CDR3, the DNA is TGCGCCAGCAGCTTGGAGGGGGCTAGCGGGGGACGGGATACGCAGTATTTT. Its protein is CASSLEGASGGRDTQYF.

This chain connects TRBV5-1 to TRBJ2-5, with a weak D call TRBD1 (8 bases). With 4 bases removed from V and 3 bases from J, the gap between germline ends came to 19 bases. This CDR3 has 16 residues. The germline gives CDR1 SGHRS, CDR2 YFSETQ. The CDR3 DNA reads TGCGCCAGCAGCCCTCACAGGGGGGGGCCAGAAGAGACCCAGTACTTC. Translation gives CASSPHRGGPEETQYF. The full variable domain, with the rest looked up from reference TRBV5-1 and TRBJ2-5, is KAGVTQTPRYLIKTRGQQVTLSCSPISGHRSVSWYQQTPGQGLQFLFEYFSETQRNKGNFPGRFSGRQFSNSRSEMNVSTLELGDSALYLCASSPHRGGPEETQYFGPGTRLLVL.

The chain links TRBV18 to TRBJ2-7; TRBD2 aligns across 11 bases. The CDR3 runs 14 residues. Trimming took 6 bases from V and 6 from J; bases not matched to a gene: 7. Germline CDR1 is KGHSH and CDR2 is LQKENI. The CDR3, as DNA: TGTGCCAGCTCCCTCTTTAGCGGGAGGGGCGAGCAGTACTTC. Protein: CASSLFSGRGEQYF.

The rearrangement joins TRBV2 to TRBJ2-2, with D possibly TRBD2 on 6 matching bases. The CDR3 contains 13 residues. V was trimmed by 0 bases and J by 8 bases, leaving 7 bases between them. The germline CDR1 and CDR2 sequences are SNHLY and FYNNEI. CDR3 nucleotide sequence: TGTGCCAGCAGTGAAGCGGGGGGTGGGGAGCTGTTTTTT. Protein: CASSEAGGGELFF. The full variable domain, completed using reference TRBV2 and TRBJ2-2, is EPEVTQTPSHQVTQMGQEVILRCVPISNHLYFYWYRQILGQKVEFLVSFYNNEISEKSEIFDDQFSVERPDGSNFTLKIRSTKLEDSAMYFCASSEAGGGELFFGEGSRLTVL.

This clone was found a few times. The J gene is TRBJ2-7, the V gene TRBV6-5; 8 nucleotides line up with TRBD2. This CDR3 region has 13 residues. Losses at the gene ends were 10 bases for V and 0 bases for J; bases not matched to a gene: 5. The germline V gene has CDR1 MNHEY and CDR2 SVGAGI. The CDR3 loop is CATTAGASYEQYF. The DNA for the CDR3 is TGTGCCACAACAGCGGGAGCCTCCTACGAGCAGTACTTC.

The chain has TRBV6-1 and TRBJ2-1; D unclear. V lost 0 bases, J lost 8 bases, and 8 bases lay in between. Germline V lookup: CDR1 MNHNS, CDR2 SASEGT. The CDR3 extends over 13 amino acids. The DNA of the CDR3 is TGTGCCAGCAGTGAAGCGCTTCGGTATGAGCAGTTCTTC. It specifies CASSEALRYEQFF.

In this sample, this clone turned up once. This chain links TRBV7-2 with TRBJ1-1, with D possibly TRBD1 on 5 matching bases. CDR3 length: 16 amino acids. The V and J ends lost 4 bases and 2 bases respectively, with 17 bases between them. Germline CDR1 is SGHTA and CDR2 is FQGNSA. The CDR3 here is CASSWRGPGGNTEAFF. The CDR3 region has the DNA TGTGCCAGCAGCTGGAGGGGACCGGGAGGAAACACTGAAGCTTTCTTT.

The chain recombines TRBV7-9 with TRBJ1-1; 9 nucleotides line up with TRBD1. Germline-derived CDR1 and CDR2 are SEHNR and FQNEAQ (reference sequence). This CDR3 contains 13 residues. Trimming removed 5 bases from V and 4 bases from J; junction bases left unmatched: 2. The CDR3 nucleotides are TGTGCCAGCAGCCCGACAGGGGGCACTGAAGCTTTCTTT. Translated, it gives CASSPTGGTEAFF. The entire variable domain, with the rest obtained from reference TRBV7-9 and TRBJ1-1, is as follows: DTGVSQNPRHKITKRGQNVTFRCDPISEHNRLYWYRQTLGQGPEFLTYFQNEAQLEKSRLLSDRFSAERPKGSFSTLEIQRTEQGDSAMYLCASSPTGGTEAFFGQGTRLTVV.

The V and J genes are TRBV5-1 and TRBJ2-3; 7 bases are shared with TRBD1. Germline trimming cut 4 bases from V and 3 bases from J; bases unmatched to any gene: 5. The CDR3 extends over 14 amino acids. The germline V gene encodes CDR1 SGHRS and CDR2 YFSETQ. The CDR3 DNA is TGCGCCAGCAGCCGGGACAGCCGAACAGATACGCAGTATTTT. It yields the protein CASSRDSRTDTQYF. Looking up the rest from reference TRBV5-1 and TRBJ2-3 gives the full variable domain: KAGVTQTPRYLIKTRGQQVTLSCSPISGHRSVSWYQQTPGQGLQFLFEYFSETQRNKGNFPGRFSGRQFSNSRSEMNVSTLELGDSALYLCASSRDSRTDTQYFGPGTRLTVL.

The chain combines TRBV5-4 with TRBJ1-1, with D possibly TRBD1 on 6 matching bases. The V and J ends lost 4 bases and 3 bases respectively, with 10 bases between them. The CDR3 contains 13 residues. Germline lookup yields CDR1 SGHNT and CDR2 YYREEE (reference sequence). In nucleotides, the CDR3 is TGTGCCAGCAGCATTGGACAGTACACTGAAGCTTTCTTT. Its translation is CASSIGQYTEAFF.

The chain joins TRBV29-1 to TRBJ2-3; maybe TRBD2 (6 bases). V was clipped by 8 bases and J by 1 base, with 13 bases between them. The CDR3 loop spans 13 amino acids. Germline V gene lookup returns CDR1 SQVTM and CDR2 ANQGSEA. The CDR3 DNA reads as TGCAGCACGGAACTAGCCGGCACAGATACGCAGTATTTT. It is translated as CSTELAGTDTQYF.

V and J are TRBV5-6 and TRBJ1-2; D remains unclear. CDR3 size: 15 residues. From germline, CDR1 is SGHDT and CDR2 YYEEEE. The V end was cut by 1 base, the J end by 3 bases, with 13 bases between. CDR3 bases: TGTGCCAGCAGCTTGTTGGGCGGGGAGGACTATGGCTACACCTTC. Protein sequence: CASSLLGGEDYGYTF.

The genes are TRBV5-1 and TRBJ2-3; D gene ambiguous. Germline CDR1 and CDR2: SGHRS and YFSETQ. The CDR3 totals 16 residues. The V end was cut by 4 bases, the J end by 2 bases, with 17 bases between. CDR3 sequence reads: CASSPPSRQTTDTQYF. For the CDR3, the DNA is TGCGCCAGCAGCCCCCCGTCGAGGCAGACCACAGATACGCAGTATTTT.

The chain couples TRBV6-1 to TRBJ2-7; no clear D. V lost 2 bases and J lost 4, with 3 bases in between. Germline CDR1 MNHNS, CDR2 SASEGT. CDR3 length: 11 amino acids. This chain's CDR3 is CASSETYEQYF. CDR3 DNA: TGTGCCAGCAGTGAAACATACGAGCAGTACTTC.

The V call is TRBV20-1, the J call TRBJ2-3, with a tentative D call TRBD2 (6 bases). V was shortened by 5 bases and J by 7 bases, with 10 bases between the two germline ends. Germline V gives CDR1 DFQATT, CDR2 SNEGSKA (reference sequence). This CDR3 contains 11 residues. The CDR3 loop reads CSASDYHTQYF. The CDR3 nucleotides read TGCAGTGCTTCGGACTATCATACGCAGTATTTT.